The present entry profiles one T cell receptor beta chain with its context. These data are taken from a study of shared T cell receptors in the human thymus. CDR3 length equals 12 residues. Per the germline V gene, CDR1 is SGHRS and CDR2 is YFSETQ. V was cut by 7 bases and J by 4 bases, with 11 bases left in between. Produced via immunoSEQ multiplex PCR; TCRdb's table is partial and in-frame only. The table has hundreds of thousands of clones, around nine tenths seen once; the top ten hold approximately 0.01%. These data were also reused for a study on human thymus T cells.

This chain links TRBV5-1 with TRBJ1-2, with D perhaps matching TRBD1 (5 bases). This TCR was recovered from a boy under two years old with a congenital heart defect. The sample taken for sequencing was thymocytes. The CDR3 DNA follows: TGCGCCAGCTCTGCAGGGCCCTATGGCTACACCTTC. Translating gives CASSAGPYGYTF.